The clone carrying this T cell receptor beta chain was recorded a few times. This sample also contains other DNA sequences that code for the same CDR3. The data originate from a study of blood T cell repertoires in COVID-19. Overall study: Specimens from acute and convalescent COVID-19 originated in the United States, Italy and Spain. From T cells, B-cell-depleted T cells, or PBMCs came the material, which was cDNA or gDNA.

Authors' data handling: From reference gene primer amplification, estimates of nucleated cell counts were derived. Profiling relied on immunoSEQ multiplex PCR, and the TCRdb table lists in-frame clones only, not all of them. From that table come the V and J calls and clone size; the DNA was used to work out D and trimming. Of about 100,000 clones listed, roughly 80% are singletons. The CDR3 runs to 14 residues. V was trimmed by 0 bases and J by 1 base, leaving 7 bases between them. Germline-derived CDR1 and CDR2 are SGHRS and YFSETQ. The sequence came from a man aged 65 to 79 with active or convalescent COVID-19. Sequences were obtained from peripheral blood. This chain connects TRBV5-1 to TRBJ1-1; unclear D gene. CDR3 region: CASSLDRGNTEAFF. For the CDR3, the DNA is TGCGCCAGCAGCTTGGACCGGGGGAACACTGAAGCTTTCTTT. Full variable domain (outside the CDR3, taken from reference TRBV5-1 and TRBJ1-1): KAGVTQTPRYLIKTRGQQVTLSCSPISGHRSVSWYQQTPGQGLQFLFEYFSETQRNKGNFPGRFSGRQFSNSRSEMNVSTLELGDSALYLCASSLDRGNTEAFFGQGTRLTVV.